This T cell receptor (beta chain) was observed in a study of PD-L1 blockade in urothelial cancer. Study summary: Blood underwent analysis 3 weeks (second dose) and 6 weeks after treatment began. Median blood clonality was around 0.08, with 82,636 unique TCRs. Study results and limitations: Having blood TCR clonality under the median before treatment predicted better survival.

On this clone itself: Its antigen remains unidentified.

Each PCR had synthetic TCR analog templates added to it as a spike-in. Method: immunoSEQ multiplex PCR; TCRdb's copy keeps in-frame clones and lacks some. Seen here are tens of thousands of clones, around 83% observed once, and the top ten hold 2.5% to 3.5%. Sample: PBMCs, taken around atezolizumab (anti-PD-L1) treatment. The clonotype was recovered from a man aged 50 to 60 with urothelial cancer.

CDR3 nucleotide sequence: TGTGCCAGCAGCTTGTACGGGACTAGCGGCAATGAGCAGTTCTTC. Residues: CASSLYGTSGNEQFF. V is TRBV5-8 and J is TRBJ2-1, with TRBD2 matching over 11 bases. This CDR3 has 15 amino acids. Germline V gene lookup returns CDR1 SGHTS and CDR2 YDEGEE. V lost 1 base and J lost 6; bases outside the gene matches: 3.